This T cell receptor beta chain was identified in a study of cytomegalovirus exposure and HLA in healthy donors. A multiplex PCR was run with 60 Vbeta primers and 13 Jbeta primers. Libraries were prepared by immunoSEQ multiplex PCR; TCRdb keeps only in-frame clonotypes and omits some of them. The profile shows roughly 120,000 clones, around 75% of them singletons. The source material was PBMCs. The clonotype comes from a woman aged 18-35 years in good health and CMV-seronegative.

CDR3 nucleotide sequence: TGTGCCTGGAGTGGACAGTTTAATGAAAAACTGTTTTTT. The encoded protein is CAWSGQFNEKLFF. V gene TRBV30 combines with J gene TRBJ1-4; a weak D match, TRBD1 (5 bases). The CDR3 loop spans 13 amino acids. Germline CDR1 GTSNPN, CDR2 SVGIG (reference sequence). The V end lost 1 base, the J end lost 4 bases, and 7 bases lay between the germline ends.